The 28 T cell receptor beta chains reported below all come from one sample, sequenced in a study of spatial heterogeneity in lung cancer. Regarding time point: sample taken at primary tumor resection. MiXCR was run by TCRdb on the 5' RACE reads, yielding one entry per CDR3 protein. The data contain tens of thousands of distinct CDR3 sequences, 9.5% to 15% of them singletons. The source was PBMCs, collected at surgery. All receptors come from a male donor with early-stage non-small cell lung cancer.

This clonotype was observed a single time. The genes are TRBV5-1 and TRBJ1-1, with D perhaps TRBD1 (6 bases). V gave up 4 bases and J gave up 6 bases, with 16 bases separating them. This CDR3 contains 14 residues. CDR1 is SGHRS, CDR2 YFSETQ, per germline. CDR3 DNA sequence: TGCGCCAGCAGCCTCCTACAGGGACGAGCTGAAGCTTTCTTT. Protein sequence: CASSLLQGRAEAFF.

The rearrangement links TRBV2 to TRBJ2-3; 10 bases align to TRBD2. The germline gives CDR1 SNHLY, CDR2 FYNNEI. This CDR3 is 15 amino acids long. V gave up 5 bases and J gave up 1 base; unmatched junction bases: 3. Here the CDR3 DNA reads TGTGCCAGCAGTCCTCTAGCGGGAGGCACAGATACGCAGTATTTT. It encodes CASSPLAGGTDTQYF.

This clonotype was observed at least ten times. The V gene is TRBV7-3, the J gene TRBJ1-5; the D is unclear. Trimming took off 4 bases at V and 2 bases at J, with 12 bases between the two ends. This CDR3 contains 15 residues. The germline gives CDR1 SGHTA, CDR2 FQGTGA. CDR3 loop: CASSSRRQGNQPQHF. CDR3 DNA sequence: TGTGCCAGCAGCTCCCGGCGGCAGGGCAATCAGCCCCAGCATTTT.

V is TRBV10-3 and J is TRBJ2-5, with 7 bases fitting TRBD1. CDR1 is ENHRY and CDR2 is SYGVKD in the germline V gene. With V trimmed by 5 bases and J by 2 bases, 8 bases remained unmatched. The CDR3 sequence is 15 residues long. CDR3 sequence: CAISTTGDRQETQYF. The CDR3 bases are TGTGCCATCAGTACCACAGGGGACCGACAAGAGACCCAGTACTTC.

This clonotype was seen many times. The chain employs TRBV9 and TRBJ1-4; a weak D match, TRBD1 (5 bases). The CDR3 is 14 amino acids. The germline gives CDR1 SGDLS, CDR2 YYNGEE. V dropped 1 base and J dropped 8 bases, with 12 bases sitting between them. Here the CDR3 DNA reads TGTGCCAGCAGCGTAAGTCAGGGAGGAGAAAAACTGTTTTTT. Its translation is CASSVSQGGEKLFF.

This clonotype occurred a few times. The chain couples TRBV9 to TRBJ2-3; D is tentatively TRBD1 or TRBD2 (5 bases each). The CDR3 sequence is 15 residues long. The germline V gene has CDR1 SGDLS and CDR2 YYNGEE. Trimming pared 3 bases from V and 2 bases from J, leaving 13 bases between. CDR3 protein: CASSARGRYTDTQYF. DNA for the CDR3: TGTGCCAGCAGCGCCCGGGGCCGGTACACAGATACGCAGTATTTT.

This clonotype was counted only a few times. V and J are TRBV28 and TRBJ1-5; D gene uncertain. Per germline, CDR1 MDHEN and CDR2 SYDVKM. Trimming removed 6 bases at V and 0 bases at J, with 21 bases between. The CDR3 extends over 18 amino acids. CDR3 DNA sequence: TGTGCCAGCAGCCCCGCCGGTTTCGAGGTTCTTAGCAATCAGCCCCAGCATTTT. This sequence encodes CASSPAGFEVLSNQPQHF.

This clonotype was seen a few times. This chain joins TRBV6-2 or TRBV6-3 and TRBJ2-2, with D possibly matching TRBD1 (6 bases). This CDR3 is 14 amino acids long. CDR1 and CDR2 (germline): MNHEY, SVGEGT. V was cut by 6 bases and J by 6 bases, with 14 bases left in between. The CDR3 region has the DNA TGTGCCAGCAGGTACACAGGGAGCGCCGGGGAGCTGTTTTTT. Translating gives CASRYTGSAGELFF.

This sequence joins TRBV7-9 and TRBJ1-6; D uncertain. This CDR3 comprises 14 residues. The germline V gene encodes CDR1 SEHNR and CDR2 FQNEAQ (reference sequence). Trimming removed 5 bases at V and 13 bases at J, with 18 bases between. CDR3 residues: CASSPRSTNSPLHF. In nucleotides, the CDR3 is TGTGCCAGCAGCCCCCGCAGCACAAACAGTCCCCTCCACTTT.

This chain connects TRBV7-2 to TRBJ2-7, with 8 bases identical to TRBD2. V dropped 5 bases and J dropped 5; count of bases not matched to a gene: 8. This CDR3 is built from 14 residues. Germline V gene lookup returns CDR1 SGHTA and CDR2 FQGNSA. The chain's CDR3 is CASSPLGRANEQYF. In DNA, the CDR3 is TGTGCCAGCAGCCCCCTCGGGAGGGCCAACGAGCAGTACTTC.

This clonotype was observed many times. This chain links TRBV29-1 with TRBJ2-5, with 9 bases identical to TRBD2. With V trimmed by 0 bases and J by 5 bases, 10 bases remained unmatched. Germline V gene sequence: CDR1 SQVTM, CDR2 ANQGSEA. This CDR3 spans 16 amino acids. The CDR3 sequence is CSVEDPRREGLETQYF. For the CDR3, the DNA is TGCAGCGTTGAAGATCCAAGGCGGGAGGGCCTTGAGACCCAGTACTTC.

This clonotype appeared many times. V is TRBV7-3 and J is TRBJ2-3, with TRBD1 matching over 7 bases. CDR1 and CDR2 from the germline V gene are SGHTA and FQGTGA. The CDR3 is made up of 14 amino acids. V trimming: 1 base; J trimming: 4 bases; junction bases outside the gene matches: 2. This chain's CDR3 is CASSLKGGADTQYF. The CDR3 coding sequence is TGTGCCAGCAGCTTAAAAGGGGGCGCAGATACGCAGTATTTT.

A few counts support this clonotype. The V call is TRBV27, the J call TRBJ2-6; tentative D call: TRBD1 (5 bases). Trimming took off 6 bases at V and 0 bases at J, with 12 bases between the two ends. Germline CDR1 MNHEY, CDR2 SMNVEV (reference sequence). This CDR3 spans 16 amino acids. CDR3 region: CASRSWGSSGANVLTF. In DNA form, the CDR3 reads TGTGCCAGCAGATCGTGGGGCAGCTCTGGGGCCAACGTCCTGACTTTC.

CDR3 DNA: TGCAGTGCTAGAATGGTACAAGAGACCCAGTACTTC. The encoded protein is CSARMVQETQYF. V is TRBV20-1 and J is TRBJ2-5, with D unclear. CDR3 size: 12 residues. Germline loops: CDR1 DFQATT, CDR2 SNEGSKA (reference sequence). The ends were cut back, 2 bases at V and 2 bases at J, with 6 bases in the middle.

This clonotype was observed a handful of times. This chain uses TRBV10-3 with TRBJ1-1; a possible D gene is TRBD1 (5 bases). CDR1 is ENHRY and CDR2 is SYGVKD in the germline V gene. V was pared by 11 bases and J by 3 bases, with 19 bases between. The length of the CDR3 is 14 residues. CDR3 amino acids: CASREGREDTEAFF. In nucleotides, the CDR3 is TGTGCCTCGAGGGAGGGACGGGAGGACACTGAAGCTTTCTTT.

The rearrangement uses TRBV20-1 and TRBJ2-6; D remains ambiguous. This CDR3 comprises 15 residues. The V end lost 0 bases, the J end lost 0 bases, and 6 bases lay between the germline ends. Germline loops: CDR1 DFQATT, CDR2 SNEGSKA (reference sequence). The CDR3 coding sequence is TGCAGTGCTAGAGACGACACCTCTGGGGCCAACGTCCTGACTTTC. This codes for CSARDDTSGANVLTF.

The genes are TRBV7-9 and TRBJ1-5; D unclear. CDR3 length equals 15 residues. Germline V CDR1 and CDR2: SEHNR, FQNEAQ (reference sequence). Trimming shortened V by 3 bases and J by 2 bases, and 11 bases separated the two germline ends. The CDR3 protein is CASSFGLAGNQPQHF. In DNA form, the CDR3 reads TGTGCCAGCAGCTTCGGACTTGCTGGCAATCAGCCCCAGCATTTT.

The J gene is TRBJ1-2, the V gene TRBV6-5; D possibly corresponds to TRBD1 (6 bases). Trimming took 3 bases from V and 7 from J, leaving 12 bases between them. The CDR3 contains 13 residues. Germline V lookup: CDR1 MNHEY, CDR2 SVGAGI. The CDR3 DNA sequence: TGTGCCAGCAGTTATTCCGACAGGTCTGGCTACACCTTC. Its translation: CASSYSDRSGYTF.

This clonotype appeared a few times. V and J are TRBV5-5 and TRBJ1-6, with D unclear. CDR3 length equals 15 residues. Between the trimmed V and J ends, which lost 2 bases and 7 bases, there was a span of 13 bases. CDR1 and CDR2 (germline): SGHKS, YYEKEE (reference sequence). The CDR3 DNA is TGTGCCAGCAGCTTCGGGGTTAGAGAAAATTCACCCCTCCACTTT. Translation: CASSFGVRENSPLHF.

Notes on this clonotype: A junction boundary mismatches the germline segment, possibly from a read error. V and J are TRBV18 and TRBJ2-5, with TRBD1 as a possible D gene (6 bases). The CDR3 extends over 14 amino acids. CDR1 and CDR2 (germline): KGHSH, LQKENI. The DNA of the CDR3 is TGTGCCGGCTCACCGGGACACCCGGGAGAGACCCAGTACTTC. This translates into CAGSPGHPGETQYF. The complete variable domain, with remaining parts taken from reference TRBV18 and TRBJ2-5, reads NAGVMQNPRHLVRRRGQEARLRCSPMKGHSHVYWYRQLPEEGLKFMVYLQKENIIDESGMPKERFSAEFPKEGPSILRIQQVVRGDSAAYFCAGSPGHPGETQYFGPGTRLLVL.

The chain recombines TRBV5-1 with TRBJ2-1; D might be TRBD1 or TRBD2, each matching 7 bases. Trimming left V 1 base short and J 8 bases short, with 10 bases between. The germline CDR1 and CDR2 sequences are SGHRS and YFSETQ. This CDR3 region has 13 residues. Written as DNA, the CDR3 is TGCGCCAGCAGCTTGTCAGGGGGGGATGAGCAGTTCTTC. Amino acids: CASSLSGGDEQFF.

V usage is TRBV18 and J usage is TRBJ2-1; perhaps TRBD1 as D (6 bases). The V end lost 3 bases, the J end lost 9 bases, and 9 bases lay between the germline ends. CDR1 is KGHSH, CDR2 LQKENI, per germline. The CDR3 contains 12 residues. CDR3 DNA: TGTGCCAGCTCACCGTCAGGGGTTGAGCAGTTCTTC. Encoded protein: CASSPSGVEQFF.

The sample holds a few counts of this clonotype. The chain couples TRBV4-3 to TRBJ1-2; D is unclear. Germline V CDR1 and CDR2: LGHNA, YSLEER. The germline V and J ends were trimmed by 2 bases and 4 bases, with 11 bases remaining between them. The CDR3 totals 14 residues. This chain's CDR3 is CASSQYTDGYGYTF. The CDR3 region has the DNA TGCGCCAGCAGCCAATACACAGACGGCTATGGCTACACCTTC.

There are many counts of this clonotype. J is TRBJ2-7 and V is TRBV5-4; TRBD1 matches at 10 bases. The CDR3 contains 15 residues. Unmatched junction bases numbered 8, after V lost 4 bases and J lost 4 bases. CDR1 is SGHNT, CDR2 YYREEE, per germline (reference sequence). The DNA of the CDR3 is TGTGCCAGCAGCACTGGGGACAGGGGCCTATACGAGCAGTACTTC. Translation: CASSTGDRGLYEQYF.

This clonotype was counted at least ten times. The CDR3 DNA follows: TGTGCCAGCAGCTTAGGTTTAGGGCAGTTCTTC. This encodes CASSLGLGQFF. The chain uses TRBV11-2 and TRBJ2-1, with D hard to call. Germline lookup yields CDR1 SGHAT and CDR2 FQNNGV. V shed 1 base and J shed 12 bases, with 7 bases lying between them. The CDR3 spans 11 residues. Full variable domain (outside the CDR3, taken from reference TRBV11-2 and TRBJ2-1): EAGVAQSPRYKIIEKRQSVAFWCNPISGHATLYWYQQILGQGPKLLIQFQNNGVVDDSQLPKDRFSAERLKGVDSTLKIQPAKLEDSAVYLCASSLGLGQFFGPGTRLTVL.

This clonotype turned up a few times. This chain connects TRBV13 to TRBJ2-7, with TRBD1 identical over 7 bases. The CDR3 loop spans 15 amino acids. The junction had 9 bases not matched to a gene; V was cut back by 2 bases and J by 5 bases. CDR1 and CDR2 (germline): PRHDT, FYEKMQ (reference sequence). CDR3 sequence (DNA): TGTGCCAGCAGCTTAACAGGGGACCCCTTTGACGAGCAGTACTTC. Translating gives CASSLTGDPFDEQYF.

This clonotype was recorded many times. This chain connects TRBV5-1 to TRBJ1-4; 9 bases agree with TRBD1. V lost 3 bases and J lost 7; bases outside the gene matches: 7. CDR1 SGHRS and CDR2 YFSETQ come from the germline V gene. The CDR3 totals 15 residues. CDR3 DNA sequence: TGCGCCAGCAGCTCAACACAGGGGGCTTCTGAAAAACTGTTTTTT. Translation: CASSSTQGASEKLFF.

The table lists this clonotype with many counts. V usage is TRBV6-5 and J usage is TRBJ2-5; D call uncertain. This CDR3 contains 13 residues. V was clipped by 5 bases and J by 2 bases, with 9 bases between them. Germline V gene data show CDR1 as MNHEY and CDR2 as SVGAGI. DNA of the CDR3: TGTGCCAGCAGTACTCAGCATCAAGAGACCCAGTACTTC. Its translation: CASSTQHQETQYF.